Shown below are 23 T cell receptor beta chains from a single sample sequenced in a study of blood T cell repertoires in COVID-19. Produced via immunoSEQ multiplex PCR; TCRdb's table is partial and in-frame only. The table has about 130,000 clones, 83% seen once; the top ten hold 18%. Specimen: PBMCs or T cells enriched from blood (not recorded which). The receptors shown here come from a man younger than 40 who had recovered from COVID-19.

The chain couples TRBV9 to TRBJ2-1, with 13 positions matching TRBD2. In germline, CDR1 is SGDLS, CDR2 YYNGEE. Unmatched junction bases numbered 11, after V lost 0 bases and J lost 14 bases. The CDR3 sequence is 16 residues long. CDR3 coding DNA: TGTGCCAGCAGCGTAGAGGTACTAGCGGGAGGGCGTGGTGAGTTCTTC. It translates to CASSVEVLAGGRGEFF. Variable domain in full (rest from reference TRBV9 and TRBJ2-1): DSGVTQTPKHLITATGQRVTLRCSPRSGDLSVYWYQQSLDQGLQFLIQYYNGEERAKGNILERFSAQQFPDLHSELNLSSLELGDSALYFCASSVEVLAGGRGEFFGPGTRLTVL.

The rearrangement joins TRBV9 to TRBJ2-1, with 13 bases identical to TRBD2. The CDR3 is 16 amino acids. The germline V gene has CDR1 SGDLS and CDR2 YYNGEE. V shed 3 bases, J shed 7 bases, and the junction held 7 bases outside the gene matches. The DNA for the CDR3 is TGTGCCAGCAGCGCAGGACTAGCGGGAGAGGAGAATGAGCAGTTCTTC. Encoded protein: CASSAGLAGEENEQFF.

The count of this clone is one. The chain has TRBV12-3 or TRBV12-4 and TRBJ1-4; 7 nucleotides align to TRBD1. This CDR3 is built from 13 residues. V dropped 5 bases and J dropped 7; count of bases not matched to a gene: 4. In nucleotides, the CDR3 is TGTGCCAGCAGTCCCGACAGGGTTGAAAAACTGTTTTTT. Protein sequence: CASSPDRVEKLFF.

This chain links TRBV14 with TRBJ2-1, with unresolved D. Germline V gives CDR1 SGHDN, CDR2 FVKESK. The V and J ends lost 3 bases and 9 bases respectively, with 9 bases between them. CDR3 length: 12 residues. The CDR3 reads CASSQPLREQFF. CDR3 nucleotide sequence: TGTGCCAGCAGCCAGCCCCTACGTGAGCAGTTCTTC.

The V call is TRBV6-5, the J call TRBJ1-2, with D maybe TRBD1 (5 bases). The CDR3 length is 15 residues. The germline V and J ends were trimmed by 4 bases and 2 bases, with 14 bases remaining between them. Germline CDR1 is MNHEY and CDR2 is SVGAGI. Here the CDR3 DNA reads TGTGCCAGCAGTTCCGACAGCCTTGGGAACTATGGCTACACCTTC. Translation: CASSSDSLGNYGYTF.

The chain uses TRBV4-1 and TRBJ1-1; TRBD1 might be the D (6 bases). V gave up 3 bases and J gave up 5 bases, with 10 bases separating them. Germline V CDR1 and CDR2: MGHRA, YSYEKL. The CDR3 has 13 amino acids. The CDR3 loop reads CASSQGQGTEAFF. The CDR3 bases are TGCGCCAGCAGCCAGGGTCAGGGGACTGAAGCTTTCTTT.

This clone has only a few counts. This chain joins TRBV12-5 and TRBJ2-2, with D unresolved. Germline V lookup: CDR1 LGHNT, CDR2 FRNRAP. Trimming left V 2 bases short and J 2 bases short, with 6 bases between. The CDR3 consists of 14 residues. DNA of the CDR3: TGTGCTAGTGGTTTGAACTTAAACACCGGGGAGCTGTTTTTT. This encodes CASGLNLNTGELFF.

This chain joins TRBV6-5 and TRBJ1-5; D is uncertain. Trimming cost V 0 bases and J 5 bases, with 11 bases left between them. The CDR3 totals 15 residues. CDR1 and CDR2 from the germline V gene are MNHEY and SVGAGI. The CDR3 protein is CASSYSRGVDQPQHF. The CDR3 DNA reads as TGTGCCAGCAGTTACTCCCGCGGTGTCGATCAGCCCCAGCATTTT.

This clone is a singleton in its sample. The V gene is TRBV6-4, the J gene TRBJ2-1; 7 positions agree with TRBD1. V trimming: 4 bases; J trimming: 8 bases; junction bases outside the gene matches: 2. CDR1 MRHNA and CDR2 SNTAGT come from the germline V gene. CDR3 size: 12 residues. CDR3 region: CASSGDRDEQFF. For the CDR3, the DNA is TGTGCCAGCAGTGGTGACAGGGATGAGCAGTTCTTC.

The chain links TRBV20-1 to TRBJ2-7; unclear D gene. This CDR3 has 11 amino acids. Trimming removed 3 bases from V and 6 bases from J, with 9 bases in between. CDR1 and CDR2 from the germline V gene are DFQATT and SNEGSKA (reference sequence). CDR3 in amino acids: CSASNGLEQYF. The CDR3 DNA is TGCAGTGCTAGTAACGGTCTCGAGCAGTACTTC.

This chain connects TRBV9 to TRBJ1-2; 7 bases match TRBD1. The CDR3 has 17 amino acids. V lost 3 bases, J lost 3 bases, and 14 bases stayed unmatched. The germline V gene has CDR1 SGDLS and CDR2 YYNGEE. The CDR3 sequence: CASSDRTGGGGDYGYTF. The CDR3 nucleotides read TGTGCCAGCAGCGATAGGACAGGCGGTGGTGGTGACTATGGCTACACCTTC.

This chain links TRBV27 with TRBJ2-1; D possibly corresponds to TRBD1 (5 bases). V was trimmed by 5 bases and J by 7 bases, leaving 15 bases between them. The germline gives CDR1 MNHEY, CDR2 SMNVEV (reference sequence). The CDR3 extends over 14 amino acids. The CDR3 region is CASSPSPQGNEQFF. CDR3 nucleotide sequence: TGTGCCAGCAGTCCAAGCCCCCAGGGAAATGAGCAGTTCTTC.

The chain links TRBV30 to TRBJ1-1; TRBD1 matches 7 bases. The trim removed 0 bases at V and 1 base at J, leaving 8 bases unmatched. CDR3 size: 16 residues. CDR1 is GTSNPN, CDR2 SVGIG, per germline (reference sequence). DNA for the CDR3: TGTGCCTGGAGTGTATCAAGGGGACAGCCGAACACTGAAGCTTTCTTT. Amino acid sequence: CAWSVSRGQPNTEAFF.

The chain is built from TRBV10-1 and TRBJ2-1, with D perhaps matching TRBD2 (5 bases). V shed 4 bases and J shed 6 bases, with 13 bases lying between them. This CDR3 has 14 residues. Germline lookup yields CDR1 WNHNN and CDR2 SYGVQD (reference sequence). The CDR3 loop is CASSATGIGNEQFF. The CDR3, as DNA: TGCGCCAGCAGTGCTACGGGAATCGGCAATGAGCAGTTCTTC.

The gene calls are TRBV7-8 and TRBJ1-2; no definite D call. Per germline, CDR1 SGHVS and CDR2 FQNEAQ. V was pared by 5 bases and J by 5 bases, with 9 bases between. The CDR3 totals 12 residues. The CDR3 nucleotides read TGTGCCAGCAGCATGGACTATTATGGCTACACCTTC. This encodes CASSMDYYGYTF. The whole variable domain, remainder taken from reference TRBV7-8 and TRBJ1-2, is GAGVSQSPRYKVAKRGQDVALRCDPISGHVSLFWYQQALGQGPEFLTYFQNEAQLDKSGLPSDRFFAERPEGSVSTLKIQRTQQEDSAVYLCASSMDYYGYTFGSGTRLTVV.

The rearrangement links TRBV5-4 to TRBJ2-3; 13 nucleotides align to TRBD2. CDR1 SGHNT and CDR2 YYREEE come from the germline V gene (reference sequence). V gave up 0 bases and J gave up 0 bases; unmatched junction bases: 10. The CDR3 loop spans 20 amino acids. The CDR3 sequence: CASSLALAGGLYRSTDTQYF. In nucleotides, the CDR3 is TGTGCCAGCAGCTTGGCACTAGCGGGGGGGCTATACCGGAGCACAGATACGCAGTATTTT.

The chain's CDR3 is CAQGEGTEAFF. The CDR3 DNA reads as TGTGCTCAAGGGGAAGGGACTGAAGCTTTCTTT. V gene TRBV5-4 combines with J gene TRBJ1-1; TRBD1 might be the D (5 bases). This CDR3 is 11 amino acids long. Germline V gives CDR1 SGHNT, CDR2 YYREEE (reference sequence).

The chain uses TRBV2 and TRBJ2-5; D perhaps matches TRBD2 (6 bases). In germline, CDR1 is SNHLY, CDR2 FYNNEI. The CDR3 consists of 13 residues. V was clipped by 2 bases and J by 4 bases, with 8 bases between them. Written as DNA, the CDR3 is TGTGCCAGCAGTGAAAATAGCGGAGAGACCCAGTACTTC. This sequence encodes CASSENSGETQYF. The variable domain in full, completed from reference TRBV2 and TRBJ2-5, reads EPEVTQTPSHQVTQMGQEVILRCVPISNHLYFYWYRQILGQKVEFLVSFYNNEISEKSEIFDDQFSVERPDGSNFTLKIRSTKLEDSAMYFCASSENSGETQYFGPGTRLLVL.

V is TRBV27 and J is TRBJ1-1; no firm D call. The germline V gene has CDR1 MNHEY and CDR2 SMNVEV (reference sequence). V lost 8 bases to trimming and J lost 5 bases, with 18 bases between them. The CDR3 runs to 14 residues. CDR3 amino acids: CASSIGGSWTEAFF. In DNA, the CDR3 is TGTGCCAGCTCCATCGGAGGGAGTTGGACTGAAGCTTTCTTT.

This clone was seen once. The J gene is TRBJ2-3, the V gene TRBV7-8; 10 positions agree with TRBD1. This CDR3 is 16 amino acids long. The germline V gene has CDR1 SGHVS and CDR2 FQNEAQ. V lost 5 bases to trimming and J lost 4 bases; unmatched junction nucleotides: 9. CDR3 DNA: TGTGCCAGCAGCCGGGCATTGGGACAGGGGTCAGATACGCAGTATTTT. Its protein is CASSRALGQGSDTQYF.

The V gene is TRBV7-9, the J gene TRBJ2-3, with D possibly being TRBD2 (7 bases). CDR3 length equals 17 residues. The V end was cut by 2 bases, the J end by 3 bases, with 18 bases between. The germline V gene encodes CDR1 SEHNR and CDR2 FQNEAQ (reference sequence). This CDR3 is CASSLPRGGGGTDTQYF. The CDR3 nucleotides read TGTGCCAGCAGCTTACCCCGGGGAGGGGGTGGTACAGATACGCAGTATTTT. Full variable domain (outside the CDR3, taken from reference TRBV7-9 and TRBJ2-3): DTGVSQNPRHKITKRGQNVTFRCDPISEHNRLYWYRQTLGQGPEFLTYFQNEAQLEKSRLLSDRFSAERPKGSFSTLEIQRTEQGDSAMYLCASSLPRGGGGTDTQYFGPGTRLTVL.

The chain's CDR3 is CASSRPGDNYGYTF. The CDR3 DNA follows: TGTGCCAGCAGCCGCCCAGGGGACAACTATGGCTACACCTTC. The gene calls are TRBV25-1 and TRBJ1-2; possibly TRBD1 for D (6 bases). Per germline, CDR1 MGHDK and CDR2 SYGVNS. This CDR3 is built from 14 residues. Trimming pared 6 bases from V and 2 bases from J, leaving 13 bases between.

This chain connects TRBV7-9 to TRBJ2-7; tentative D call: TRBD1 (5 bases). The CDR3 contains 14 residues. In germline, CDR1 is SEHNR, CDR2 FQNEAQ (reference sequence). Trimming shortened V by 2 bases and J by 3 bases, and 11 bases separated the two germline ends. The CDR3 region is CASSLSDQGYEQYV. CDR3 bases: TGTGCCAGCAGCTTATCAGATCAGGGCTACGAGCAGTACGTC.